A single T cell receptor (beta chain) is shown here with its context. The sort gate was single viable CD3+CD4+CD8-CD45RO+ cells for memory CD4+ T cells. Positive selection with CD4 microbeads enriched total CD4+ T cells. Sequenced by immunoSEQ multiplex PCR; TCRdb stores in-frame clones only, minus some. The sample has more than 45,000 clones, roughly 77% seen once; the top ten hold roughly 1%. The CDR3 runs 13 residues. V gave up 5 bases and J gave up 9 bases, with 14 bases separating them. CDR1 and CDR2 from the germline V gene are SGHAT and FQNNGV. These data belong to a study of memory CD4+ T cells and cytomegalovirus serostatus.

The sample was memory CD4+ T cells from blood. This sequence joins TRBV11-2 and TRBJ2-1, with D possibly matching TRBD1 (6 bases). The clonotype originates from an adult in good health and CMV-seronegative. CDR3 residues: CASSPTGRGEQFF. For the CDR3, the DNA is TGTGCCAGCAGCCCCACAGGGCGCGGTGAGCAGTTCTTC. Using reference TRBV11-2 and TRBJ2-1 for the parts outside the CDR3, the full variable domain is EAGVAQSPRYKIIEKRQSVAFWCNPISGHATLYWYQQILGQGPKLLIQFQNNGVVDDSQLPKDRFSAERLKGVDSTLKIQPAKLEDSAVYLCASSPTGRGEQFFGPGTRLTVL.